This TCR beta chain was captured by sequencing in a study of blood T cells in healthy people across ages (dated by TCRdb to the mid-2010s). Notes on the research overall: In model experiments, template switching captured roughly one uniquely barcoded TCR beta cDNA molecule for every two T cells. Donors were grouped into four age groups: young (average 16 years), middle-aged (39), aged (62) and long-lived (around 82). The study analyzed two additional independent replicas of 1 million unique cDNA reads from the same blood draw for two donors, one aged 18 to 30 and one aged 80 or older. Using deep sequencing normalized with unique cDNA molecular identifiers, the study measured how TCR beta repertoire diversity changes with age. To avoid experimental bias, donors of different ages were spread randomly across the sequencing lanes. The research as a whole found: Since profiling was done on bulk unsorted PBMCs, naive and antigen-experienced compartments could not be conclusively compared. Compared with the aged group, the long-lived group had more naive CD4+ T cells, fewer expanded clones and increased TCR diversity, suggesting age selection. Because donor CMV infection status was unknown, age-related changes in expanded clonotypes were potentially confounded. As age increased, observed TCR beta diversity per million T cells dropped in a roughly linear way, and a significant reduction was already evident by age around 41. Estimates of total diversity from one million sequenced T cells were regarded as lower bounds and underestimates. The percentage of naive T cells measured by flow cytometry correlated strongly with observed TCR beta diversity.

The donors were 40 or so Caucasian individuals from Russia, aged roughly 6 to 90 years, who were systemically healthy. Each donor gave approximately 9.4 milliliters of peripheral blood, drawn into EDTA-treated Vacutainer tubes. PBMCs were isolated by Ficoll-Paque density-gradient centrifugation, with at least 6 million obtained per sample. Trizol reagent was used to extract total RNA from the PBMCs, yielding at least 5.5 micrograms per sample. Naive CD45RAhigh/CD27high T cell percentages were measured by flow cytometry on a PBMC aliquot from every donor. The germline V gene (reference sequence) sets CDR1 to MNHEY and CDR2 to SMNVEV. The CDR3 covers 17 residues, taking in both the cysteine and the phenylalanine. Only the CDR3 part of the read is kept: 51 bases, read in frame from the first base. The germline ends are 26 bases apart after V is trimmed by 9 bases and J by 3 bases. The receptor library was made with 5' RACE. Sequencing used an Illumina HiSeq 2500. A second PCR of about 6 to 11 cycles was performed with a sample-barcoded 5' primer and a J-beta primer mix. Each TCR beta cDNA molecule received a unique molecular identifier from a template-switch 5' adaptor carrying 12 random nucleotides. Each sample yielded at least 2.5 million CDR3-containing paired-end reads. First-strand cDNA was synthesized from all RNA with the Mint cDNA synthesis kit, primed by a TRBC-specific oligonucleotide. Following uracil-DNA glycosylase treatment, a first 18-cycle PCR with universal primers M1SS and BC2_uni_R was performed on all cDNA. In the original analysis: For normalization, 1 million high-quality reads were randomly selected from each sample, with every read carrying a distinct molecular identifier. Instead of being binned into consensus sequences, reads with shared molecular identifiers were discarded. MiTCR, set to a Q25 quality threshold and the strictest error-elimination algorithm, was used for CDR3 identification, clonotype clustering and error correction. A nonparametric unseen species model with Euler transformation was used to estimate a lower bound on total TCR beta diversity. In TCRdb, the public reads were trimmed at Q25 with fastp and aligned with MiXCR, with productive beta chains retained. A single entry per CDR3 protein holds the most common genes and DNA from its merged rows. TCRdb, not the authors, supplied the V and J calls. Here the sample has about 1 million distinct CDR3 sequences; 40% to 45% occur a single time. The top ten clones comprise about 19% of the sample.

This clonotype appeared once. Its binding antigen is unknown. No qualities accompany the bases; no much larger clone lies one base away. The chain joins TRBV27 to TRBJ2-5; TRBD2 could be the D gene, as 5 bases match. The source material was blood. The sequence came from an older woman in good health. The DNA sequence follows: TGTGCCAGTAGACCACCTCGAGTCGGGGTGGGTGAAGAGACCCAGTACTTC. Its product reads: CASRPPRVGVGEETQYF.